This T cell receptor (beta chain) was documented in a study of cytomegalovirus exposure and HLA in healthy donors. The overall study: As released early, the data held 80 million to 90 million unique TCRs from HLA-typed donors.

Study-wide results and caveats: TRBV6-2, TRBV6-3 and some other V segments were unresolvable in 87-base-pair reads. An assumption of roughly uniform sequencing depth across donors underlay the presence/absence analyses.

The J segment lost 6 bases and the V segment lost 5 bases, leaving 8 bases of the junction unmatched. The CDR3 is made up of 15 amino acids. Germline V gene data show CDR1 as LGHNT and CDR2 as FRNRAP. This clone was detected once. What it binds is unknown. A multiplex PCR was run with 60 Vbeta primers and 13 Jbeta primers. Using immunoSEQ multiplex PCR, the repertoire was profiled, and TCRdb retains in-frame clones only, with some absent. The data show over 200,000 clones, with approximately 68% seen just once and approximately 1.9% held by the top ten. Sequenced material: PBMCs. This chain connects TRBV12-5 to TRBJ2-1; 9 nucleotides agree with TRBD2. This clonotype originated in a woman aged 25-40 years in good health and CMV-seronegative. The CDR3 region has the DNA TGTGCTAGTGGTCGATCCCTAGCGGGATCCAATGAGCAGTTCTTC. Translated, it gives CASGRSLAGSNEQFF.